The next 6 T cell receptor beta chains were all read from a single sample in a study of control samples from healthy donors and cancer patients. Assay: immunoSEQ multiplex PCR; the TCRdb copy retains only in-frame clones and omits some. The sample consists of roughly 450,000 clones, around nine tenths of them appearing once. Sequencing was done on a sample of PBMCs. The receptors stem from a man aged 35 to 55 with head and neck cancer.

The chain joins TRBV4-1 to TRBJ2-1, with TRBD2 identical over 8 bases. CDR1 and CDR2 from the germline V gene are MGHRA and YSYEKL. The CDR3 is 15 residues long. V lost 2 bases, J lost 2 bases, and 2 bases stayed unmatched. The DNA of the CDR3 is TGCGCCAGCAGCCAATTAGCGGGAACCTACAATGAGCAGTTCTTC. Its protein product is CASSQLAGTYNEQFF.

The CDR3 DNA follows: TGTGCCAGCAGCTTAGAGTGGAGTAATGAAAAACTGTTTTTT. This codes for CASSLEWSNEKLFF. This chain connects TRBV7-2 to TRBJ1-4; no firm D call. Trimming shortened V by 1 base and J by 4 bases, and 7 bases separated the two germline ends. Germline CDR1 reads SGHTA; CDR2 reads FQGNSA. The CDR3 sequence is 14 residues long.

CDR3: CASSAGPTATEAFF. The CDR3 DNA reads TGTGCCAGCAGCGCAGGACCAACGGCCACTGAAGCTTTCTTT. The chain links TRBV9 to TRBJ1-1; D is undetermined. The CDR3 is 14 amino acids. Trimming stripped 3 bases from V and 4 bases from J, with 13 bases between. Germline V gene data show CDR1 as SGDLS and CDR2 as YYNGEE.

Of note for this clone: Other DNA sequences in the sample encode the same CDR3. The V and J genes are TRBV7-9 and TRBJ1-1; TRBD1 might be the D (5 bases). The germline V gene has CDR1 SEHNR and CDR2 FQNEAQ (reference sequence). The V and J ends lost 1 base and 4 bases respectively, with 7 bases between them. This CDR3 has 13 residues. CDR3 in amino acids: CASSLGGGTEAFF. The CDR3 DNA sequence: TGTGCCAGCAGCTTAGGGGGCGGCACTGAAGCTTTCTTT.

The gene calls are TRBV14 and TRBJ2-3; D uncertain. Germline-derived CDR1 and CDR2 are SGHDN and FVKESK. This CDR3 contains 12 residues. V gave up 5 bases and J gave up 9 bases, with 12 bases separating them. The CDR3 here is CASSRDLATQYF. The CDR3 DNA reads TGTGCCAGCAGCAGAGACTTGGCCACGCAGTATTTT. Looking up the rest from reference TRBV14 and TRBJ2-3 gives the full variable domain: EAGVTQFPSHSVIEKGQTVTLRCDPISGHDNLYWYRRVMGKEIKFLLHFVKESKQDESGMPNNRFLAERTGGTYSTLKVQPAELEDSGVYFCASSRDLATQYFGPGTRLTVL.

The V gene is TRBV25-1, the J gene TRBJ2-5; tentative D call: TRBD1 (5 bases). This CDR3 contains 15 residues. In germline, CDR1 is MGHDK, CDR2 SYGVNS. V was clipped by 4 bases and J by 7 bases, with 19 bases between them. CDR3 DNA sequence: TGTGCCAGCAGTGGGGCAGGGTACGGTGGAAGGACCCAGTACTTC. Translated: CASSGAGYGGRTQYF.